This TCR beta chain was sequenced in a study of response to subunit inactivated influenza vaccine. Study observations and caveats: Authors suggested each seasonal influenza vaccination recruits few new T cells.

At least ten counts were recorded for this clonotype. Its antigen is unidentified. This CDR3 contains 14 residues. The trim removed 5 bases at V and 2 bases at J, leaving 5 bases unmatched. The germline V gene encodes CDR1 MGHRA and CDR2 YSYEKL. TCRdb called the RT-PCR reads again in MiXCR, with one record for every CDR3 protein. Among roughly 700,000 distinct CDR3 sequences, over 11% were seen once, and the ten largest hold less than 7%. This chain links TRBV4-1 with TRBJ2-7, with 8 bases fitting TRBD1. The origin of this receptor is a man aged 45-65 years who received an inactivated influenza vaccine. This sample comprised PBMCs from blood, obtained 14 days before vaccination. CDR3 region: CASSSPGQAYEQYF. As DNA, the CDR3 is TGCGCCAGCAGCTCTCCGGGACAGGCCTACGAGCAGTACTTC.